This TCR beta chain is drawn from a study of blood T cell repertoires in COVID-19. Study at large: Spain, Italy and the United States supplied samples that represented acute and convalescent COVID-19. Nucleic acid was either cDNA or gDNA, and it came from T cells, B-cell-depleted T cells, or PBMCs.

As originally analysed: By means of reference gene primer amplification, nucleated cell counts were estimated. The data were produced by immunoSEQ multiplex PCR, yet TCRdb's version contains in-frame clones alone and is incomplete. The V and J calls and clone size were taken over from that table, and D and trimming were inferred from the DNA. The sample lists 80,000 or so clones; approximately 82% were seen once. Germline CDR1 reads MNHEY; CDR2 reads SVGAGI. With 1 base removed from V and 5 bases from J, the gap between germline ends came to 9 bases. The CDR3 consists of 13 residues. This sequence joins TRBV6-5 and TRBJ2-7; TRBD1 is a possible D gene (6 bases). Sequences were obtained from peripheral blood. This TCR was recovered from a human donor in a cohort sampled during active COVID-19. Here the CDR3 DNA reads TGTGCCAGCAGTTACTTTACAGGGAACGAGCAGTACTTC. Translated, it gives CASSYFTGNEQYF.